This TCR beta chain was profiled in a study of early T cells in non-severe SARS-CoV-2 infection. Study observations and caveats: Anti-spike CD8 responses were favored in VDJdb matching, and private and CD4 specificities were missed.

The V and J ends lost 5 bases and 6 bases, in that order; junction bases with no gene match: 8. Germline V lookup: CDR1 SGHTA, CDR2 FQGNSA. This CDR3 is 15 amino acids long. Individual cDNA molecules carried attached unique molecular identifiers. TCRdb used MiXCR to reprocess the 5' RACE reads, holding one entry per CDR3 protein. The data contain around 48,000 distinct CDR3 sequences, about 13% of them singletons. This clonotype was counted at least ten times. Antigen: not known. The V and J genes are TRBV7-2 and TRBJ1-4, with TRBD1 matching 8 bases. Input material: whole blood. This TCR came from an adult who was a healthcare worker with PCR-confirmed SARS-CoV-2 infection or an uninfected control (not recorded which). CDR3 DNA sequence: TGTGCCAGCAGCCCCACAGGGGGGTGGGATGAAAAACTGTTTTTT. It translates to CASSPTGGWDEKLFF.